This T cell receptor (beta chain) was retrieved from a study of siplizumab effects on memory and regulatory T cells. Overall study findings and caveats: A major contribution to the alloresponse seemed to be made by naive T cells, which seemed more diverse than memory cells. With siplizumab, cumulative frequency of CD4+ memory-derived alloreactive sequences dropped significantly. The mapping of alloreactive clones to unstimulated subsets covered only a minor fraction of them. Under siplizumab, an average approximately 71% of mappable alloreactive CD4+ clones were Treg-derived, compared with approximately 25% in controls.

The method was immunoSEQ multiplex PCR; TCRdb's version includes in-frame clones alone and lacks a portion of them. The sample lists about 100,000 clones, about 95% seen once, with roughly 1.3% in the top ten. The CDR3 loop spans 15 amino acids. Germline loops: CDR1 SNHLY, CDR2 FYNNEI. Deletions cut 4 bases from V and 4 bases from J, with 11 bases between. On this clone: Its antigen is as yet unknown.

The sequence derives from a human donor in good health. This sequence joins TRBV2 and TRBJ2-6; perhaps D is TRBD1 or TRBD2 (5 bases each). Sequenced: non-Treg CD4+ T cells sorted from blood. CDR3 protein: CASSAFGAGANVLTF. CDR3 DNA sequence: TGTGCCAGCAGTGCCTTCGGGGCCGGGGCCAACGTCCTGACTTTC.